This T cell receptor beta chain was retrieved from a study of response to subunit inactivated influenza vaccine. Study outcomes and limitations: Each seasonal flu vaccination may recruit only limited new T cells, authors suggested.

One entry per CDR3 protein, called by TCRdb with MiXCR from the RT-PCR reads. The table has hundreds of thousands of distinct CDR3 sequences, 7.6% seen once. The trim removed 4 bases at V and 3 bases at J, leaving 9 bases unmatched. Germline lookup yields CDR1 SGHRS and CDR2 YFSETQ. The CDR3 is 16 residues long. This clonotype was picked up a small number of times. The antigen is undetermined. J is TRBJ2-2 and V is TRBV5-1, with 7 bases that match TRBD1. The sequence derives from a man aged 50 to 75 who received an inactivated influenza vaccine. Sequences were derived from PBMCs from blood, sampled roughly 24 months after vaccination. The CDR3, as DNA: TGCGCCAGCAGCCCGGGACAGCGTCCGGACACCGGGGAGCTGTTTTTT. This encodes CASSPGQRPDTGELFF.